This is a list of T cell receptor beta chains from one sample in a study of shared clonotypes between healthy human individuals. Sequenced by immunoSEQ multiplex PCR; TCRdb stores in-frame clones only, minus some. The sample yields roughly 2 million clones, nearly 97% seen once. The specimen sequenced was naive CD4+ T cells sorted from blood. These receptors all stem from a man between 18 and 35 years old in good health. The conserved cysteine and the conserved F or W are not part of the CDR3 here. A clone size is listed for some rows: how often the clone was seen (once, few, many), or a class if it is expanded.

cdr3_aa	v_call	clone_size	j_call
ASSLPKAGAGEQY	TRBV7-9	-	TRBJ2-7
ASGTGTGALGDYGYT	TRBV19	-	TRBJ1-2
ASSQVVGPQETQY	TRBV4-3	-	TRBJ2-5
ASSPQQGMTTEAF	TRBV18	-	TRBJ1-1
ASSLWQDRMSEQY	TRBV27	-	TRBJ2-7
ASSEWGPPTDTQY	TRBV25-1	-	TRBJ2-3
ASSTPGRNYNEQF	TRBV19	-	TRBJ2-1
ASTTSGGNQETQY	TRBV2	-	TRBJ2-5
ASGLGKTSGKFDEQF	TRBV12-5	-	TRBJ2-1
SALNTGELF	TRBV20-1	-	TRBJ2-2
ASSPRGDRVNEQY	TRBV7-9	-	TRBJ2-7
ASSRAGSTEAF	TRBV14	-	TRBJ1-1
ASSPRLASTGELF	TRBV6-6	-	TRBJ2-2
ASSPTDRFYGYT	TRBV5-4	-	TRBJ1-2
ASSFGGRGTGELF	TRBV5-1	-	TRBJ2-2
ASSFDSGRADNEQF	TRBV27	-	TRBJ2-1
ASSPTPVGTEAF	TRBV5-1	-	TRBJ1-1
ASSRQGDNSPLH	TRBV13	-	TRBJ1-6
ASTVGGSNQPQH	TRBV6-1	-	TRBJ1-5
ASTYTGLSNQPQH	TRBV28	-	TRBJ1-5
ASSFRDRGLAF	TRBV27	-	TRBJ1-1
AISEFTGGSDGYT	TRBV10-3	-	TRBJ1-2
ASSYSGEQY	TRBV6-5	few	TRBJ2-7
ASGLRTTGWLDTQY	TRBV12-5	-	TRBJ2-3
ASSFTGGRWHQPQH	TRBV27	-	TRBJ1-5
ASSLDPGQSNQPQH	TRBV7-3	-	TRBJ1-5
ASSPTAFQETQY	TRBV7-9	-	TRBJ2-5
ASSVSGSSSYNEQF	TRBV9	-	TRBJ2-1
ASRPGLALLEQY	TRBV2	-	TRBJ2-7
ASSWGHLNTEAF	TRBV5-6	-	TRBJ1-1
ASSSLPLLSGSNQPQH	TRBV7-6	-	TRBJ1-5
ASSRMNQPQH	TRBV19	-	TRBJ1-5
ASSRQVQETQY	TRBV7-2	-	TRBJ2-5
ASSYSASGRGEQY	TRBV6-5	-	TRBJ2-7
ASSLDQGAGETQY	TRBV11-2	-	TRBJ2-5
ATKVGGPTDTQY	TRBV10-3	-	TRBJ2-3
ASSLTQGTQY	TRBV7-9	-	TRBJ2-3
ASSQDREKLF	TRBV4-1	-	TRBJ1-4
ASSPLGRDTGELF	TRBV6-5	once	TRBJ2-2
ASSQGLAGLTGELF	TRBV4-1	once	TRBJ2-2
ASSSPSRDDYEQY	TRBV5-4	-	TRBJ2-7
ASSLAAGIGGNTIY	TRBV5-6	-	TRBJ1-3
ASSQGGQGLDTEAF	TRBV4-1	-	TRBJ1-1
ASSPGQTATYEQY	TRBV18	few	TRBJ2-7
AISPGGHQPQH	TRBV10-3	-	TRBJ1-5
ASSYSRSEQY	TRBV6-5	once	TRBJ2-7
ASSLLSGFAYEQY	TRBV28	-	TRBJ2-7
ASSQRTSGPYEQY	TRBV4-3	once	TRBJ2-7
ASSEFQGVETQY	TRBV2	-	TRBJ2-5
ASSWGLYEQY	TRBV10-2	-	TRBJ2-7
AWSVPSGGYEQY	TRBV30	-	TRBJ2-7
ASSLVAGGYEQY	TRBV28	-	TRBJ2-7